This T cell receptor beta chain stems from a study of blood T cell repertoires in COVID-19. Overall study context: Researchers got acute and convalescent COVID-19 samples from the United States, Italy and Spain. T cells, B-cell-depleted T cells, or PBMCs supplied cDNA or gDNA.

Germline V gene data show CDR1 as MRHNA and CDR2 as SNTAGT. The CDR3 contains 14 residues. Trimming took off 6 bases at V and 0 bases at J, with 9 bases between the two ends. Clones were sequenced by immunoSEQ multiplex PCR, and TCRdb holds only the in-frame ones, with some missing. The table shows 120,000 or so clones, with less than 90% occurring only once. Study members were between roughly 18 and 89 years old and lived in 20 to 25 US regions. Recovered Cohort 3 donors showed two negative PCRs, clearance, or symptom resolution. The rearrangement uses TRBV6-4 and TRBJ2-1; D gene uncertain. This TCR derives from a woman aged 25 to 39 who had recovered from COVID-19. The sample taken for sequencing was PBMCs or T cells enriched from blood (not recorded which). The CDR3 DNA follows: TGTGCCAGCAGCCTTTCTAGCTCCTACAATGAGCAGTTCTTC. It specifies CASSLSSSYNEQFF.